This T cell receptor (beta chain) was profiled in a study of T cell clones after liver transplantation. About the research overall: Blood was drawn pre-transplant, before withdrawal, and after full or failed withdrawal.

Measured with immunoSEQ multiplex PCR; TCRdb has only the in-frame clones, and not every one. The table lists tens of thousands of clones, 71% of them singletons. CDR3 length: 17 residues. V gave up 2 bases and J gave up 5 bases; unmatched junction bases: 6. In germline, CDR1 is MGHDK, CDR2 SYGVNS. This sequence joins TRBV25-1 and TRBJ2-2; TRBD1 matches at 12 bases. Sequenced material: CD4+ T cells from blood, taken before liver transplant. The sequence derives from a human donor who received a liver transplant. The CDR3 DNA follows: TGTGCCAGCAGTGAAGAGGGACAGGGGGCGAGGACCGGGGAGCTGTTTTTT. Translated: CASSEEGQGARTGELFF.